The 32 T cell receptor beta chains presented below share a single source sample, sequenced in a study of blood T cell repertoires in COVID-19. The assay was immunoSEQ multiplex PCR, and TCRdb's table has in-frame clones only and misses some. This table holds fewer than 85,000 clones, about 92% found once. Material: peripheral blood. These receptors were obtained from a woman in her fifties or sixties in a cohort sampled during active COVID-19.

CDR3 in DNA: TGTGCCAGTAGCCCACTGAGATCGCCCTACGAGCAGTACTTC. This codes for CASSPLRSPYEQYF. V and J are TRBV19 and TRBJ2-7; D remains ambiguous. From germline, CDR1 is LNHDA and CDR2 SQIVND (reference sequence). With 6 bases removed from V and 2 bases from J, the gap between germline ends came to 14 bases. This CDR3 has 14 amino acids.

The chain links TRBV7-3 to TRBJ2-7, with 11 positions matching TRBD1. Trimming took 5 bases from V and 6 from J; bases not matched to a gene: 3. CDR3 length equals 13 residues. Germline loops: CDR1 SGHTA, CDR2 FQGTGA. CDR3 coding DNA: TGTGCCAGCAGCCCCGGGACAGGGGGCGAGCAGTACTTC. Its translation: CASSPGTGGEQYF.

J is TRBJ2-7 and V is TRBV13; 7 bases are a match to TRBD2. CDR3 length: 15 residues. Germline assignment: CDR1 PRHDT and CDR2 FYEKMQ (reference sequence). The junction had 12 bases not matched to a gene; V was cut back by 5 bases and J by 5 bases. CDR3 coding DNA: TGTGCCAGCAGCAACCGTGGGGGGGGTCGGAACGAGCAGTACTTC. Amino acids: CASSNRGGGRNEQYF.

The chain carries TRBV5-1 and TRBJ2-7, with TRBD2 matching 11 bases. The J segment lost 0 bases and the V segment lost 0 bases, leaving 5 bases of the junction unmatched. Germline loops: CDR1 SGHRS, CDR2 YFSETQ. The CDR3 is 17 residues long. The CDR3 loop is CASSLASSGGASYEQYF. CDR3 DNA: TGCGCCAGCAGCTTGGCAAGTAGCGGGGGGGCCTCCTACGAGCAGTACTTC.

The chain recombines TRBV5-1 with TRBJ1-5, with 7 positions matching TRBD1. The CDR3 is 13 amino acids. The V segment lost 7 bases and the J segment 6 bases; nucleotides outside the gene matches: 7. Germline CDR1 reads SGHRS; CDR2 reads YFSETQ. The CDR3 sequence is CASGTGAGQPQHF. The CDR3 DNA reads TGCGCCAGCGGAACAGGGGCCGGTCAGCCCCAGCATTTT.

The rearrangement uses TRBV5-1 and TRBJ2-3, with 11 bases aligning to TRBD2. CDR1 is SGHRS, CDR2 YFSETQ, per germline. V lost 3 bases and J lost 2; bases outside the gene matches: 8. The CDR3 covers 17 residues. The CDR3 region is CASSSSGRPFPTDTQYF. For the CDR3, the DNA is TGCGCCAGCAGCTCTAGCGGGAGGCCCTTCCCCACAGATACGCAGTATTTT.

The rearrangement joins TRBV19 to TRBJ1-5, with D unclear. The CDR3 length is 14 residues. The germline V gene has CDR1 LNHDA and CDR2 SQIVND (reference sequence). Trimming shortened V by 1 base and J by 1 base, and 5 bases separated the two germline ends. The CDR3 DNA follows: TGTGCCAGTAGTATAGGGCCGAGCAATCAGCCCCAGCATTTT. Translating it yields CASSIGPSNQPQHF.

The chain links TRBV11-2 to TRBJ1-1; D call uncertain. The germline V gene encodes CDR1 SGHAT and CDR2 FQNNGV. This CDR3 comprises 14 residues. The V gene lost 8 bases and the J gene lost 4 bases, with 17 bases spanning the gap. CDR3 DNA sequence: TGTGCCAGCTCGGCAGGTTTTTTGAGCACTGAAGCTTTCTTT. It is translated as CASSAGFLSTEAFF.

V gene TRBV3-1 (or the pseudogene TRBV3-2) combines with J gene TRBJ1-6, with 7 bases matching TRBD1. This CDR3 is 16 amino acids long. The V gene's germline CDR1 is LGHDT and CDR2 YNNKEL (reference sequence). With V trimmed by 3 bases and J by 6 bases, 8 bases remained unmatched. The DNA for the CDR3 is TGTGCCAGCAGCCATCCCCAGGGGGTTGGTAATTCACCCCTCCACTTT. This gives the protein CASSHPQGVGNSPLHF.

The chain joins TRBV28 to TRBJ1-3; D not certain. Germline V gene lookup returns CDR1 MDHEN and CDR2 SYDVKM. The CDR3 runs 14 residues. Trimming removed 6 bases from V and 5 bases from J, with 14 bases in between. The CDR3 nucleotides are TGTGCCAGCAGCGGTCTAAGGAGCAGAAACACCATATATTTT. Translating gives CASSGLRSRNTIYF.

This clone showed up just once. The rearrangement joins TRBV9 to TRBJ1-4, with D unclear. CDR1 and CDR2 (germline): SGDLS, YYNGEE. The V end was cut by 0 bases, the J end by 8 bases, with 8 bases between. CDR3 length: 13 amino acids. The CDR3 nucleotides read TGTGCCAGCAGCGTAGACAGTGGCGAAAAACTGTTTTTT. As protein: CASSVDSGEKLFF.

V and J are TRBV3-1 (or the pseudogene TRBV3-2) and TRBJ2-7, with TRBD2 identical over 8 bases. V shed 4 bases and J 4 bases; nucleotides not matched to a gene: 12. Per the germline V gene, CDR1 is LGHDT and CDR2 is YNNKEL (reference sequence). The CDR3 is 16 residues long. The CDR3 loop is CASSPGWVSGIYEQYF. The CDR3 DNA reads TGTGCCAGCAGCCCGGGTTGGGTTAGCGGGATATACGAGCAGTACTTC.

The rearrangement uses TRBV2 and TRBJ2-7; TRBD1 matches 7 bases. The germline gives CDR1 SNHLY, CDR2 FYNNEI. With 6 bases clipped from V and 3 bases from J, the junction kept 8 bases outside the gene matches. This CDR3 region has 14 residues. CDR3 coding DNA: TGTGCCAGCAGACCGACAGGGATATTCTACGAGCAGTACTTC. Its translation is CASRPTGIFYEQYF.

V gene TRBV29-1 combines with J gene TRBJ2-1; a possible D gene is TRBD1 (6 bases). Germline V gives CDR1 SQVTM, CDR2 ANQGSEA. With 4 bases removed from V and 5 bases from J, the gap between germline ends came to 15 bases. This CDR3 is built from 14 residues. CDR3 DNA sequence: TGCAGCGTTGTACTTCAGGGGAGCAACAATGAGCAGTTCTTC. The encoded protein is CSVVLQGSNNEQFF.

The gene calls are TRBV7-2 and TRBJ1-2; tentatively, D is TRBD1 (5 bases). Trimming took off 7 bases at V and 4 bases at J, with 16 bases between the two ends. The germline CDR1 and CDR2 sequences are SGHTA and FQGNSA. The CDR3 extends over 14 amino acids. CDR3 bases: TGTGCCAGCACTCCATCGGGGGGACCCTATGGCTACACCTTC. This sequence encodes CASTPSGGPYGYTF.

The rearrangement links TRBV18 to TRBJ2-2, with D uncertain. Germline V gene lookup returns CDR1 KGHSH and CDR2 LQKENI. This CDR3 is built from 15 residues. Trimming took off 4 bases at V and 1 base at J, with 10 bases between the two ends. CDR3 nucleotides: TGTGCCAGCTCACTTAGTGCTAAGAACACCGGGGAGCTGTTTTTT. It codes for CASSLSAKNTGELFF. The variable domain in full, completed from reference TRBV18 and TRBJ2-2, reads NAGVMQNPRHLVRRRGQEARLRCSPMKGHSHVYWYRQLPEEGLKFMVYLQKENIIDESGMPKERFSAEFPKEGPSILRIQQVVRGDSAAYFCASSLSAKNTGELFFGEGSRLTVL.

The chain combines TRBV30 with TRBJ1-5; 7 nucleotides align to TRBD1. The CDR3 spans 15 residues. Per germline, CDR1 GTSNPN and CDR2 SVGIG (reference sequence). V shed 3 bases and J 0 bases; nucleotides not matched to a gene: 5. The CDR3 sequence: CAWRSGTVSNQPQHF. The CDR3 DNA is TGTGCCTGGAGGTCCGGGACAGTTAGCAATCAGCCCCAGCATTTT.

The chain has TRBV24-1 and TRBJ2-1, with TRBD2 identical over 9 bases. The CDR3 extends over 14 amino acids. With V trimmed by 7 bases and J by 8 bases, 8 bases remained unmatched. From germline, CDR1 is KGHDR and CDR2 SFDVKD. CDR3 amino acids: CATSYGTSWDEQFF. The CDR3 DNA is TGTGCCACCAGCTATGGGACTAGCTGGGATGAGCAGTTCTTC.

Turning to this clone: A read error may produce the germline difference seen at one junction end. The V call is TRBV6-5, the J call TRBJ1-2, with 8 bases that match TRBD1. Germline assignment: CDR1 MNHEY and CDR2 SVGAGI. This CDR3 is 13 amino acids long. CDR3 nucleotide sequence: TGTGCCAGCGGTTACAGGGGGAATAATGGCTACACCTTC. Residues: CASGYRGNNGYTF.

Written as DNA, the CDR3 is TGTGCCAGTAGTATCGACAGGGGCCCTTACAATGAGCAGTTCTTC. Its translation is CASSIDRGPYNEQFF. This chain uses TRBV19 with TRBJ2-1; 8 bases align to TRBD1. Germline CDR1 is LNHDA and CDR2 is SQIVND (reference sequence). V trimming: 3 bases; J trimming: 4 bases; junction bases outside the gene matches: 5. This CDR3 comprises 15 residues. The entire variable domain, with the rest obtained from reference TRBV19 and TRBJ2-1, is as follows: DGGITQSPKYLFRKEGQNVTLSCEQNLNHDAMYWYRQDPGQGLRLIYYSQIVNDFQKGDIAEGYSVSREKKESFPLTVTSAQKNPTAFYLCASSIDRGPYNEQFFGPGTRLTVL.

The chain employs TRBV28 and TRBJ1-5, with TRBD1 as a possible D gene (5 bases). Deletions cut 6 bases from V and 5 bases from J, with 14 bases between. CDR1 MDHEN and CDR2 SYDVKM come from the germline V gene. The CDR3 consists of 14 residues. CDR3 region: CASRLGAADQPQHF. CDR3 bases: TGTGCCAGCAGGCTAGGGGCAGCTGATCAGCCCCAGCATTTT. Complete variable domain (other parts from reference TRBV28 and TRBJ1-5): DVKVTQSSRYLVKRTGEKVFLECVQDMDHENMFWYRQDPGLGLRLIYFSYDVKMKEKGDIPEGYSVSREKKERFSLILESASTNQTSMYLCASRLGAADQPQHFGDGTRLSIL.

The chain recombines TRBV29-1 with TRBJ2-3; no reliable D call. This CDR3 spans 13 amino acids. Per the germline V gene, CDR1 is SQVTM and CDR2 is ANQGSEA. The V end was cut by 5 bases, the J end by 0 bases, with 9 bases between. In nucleotides, the CDR3 is TGCAGCGTTTTGGGCGTTAGCACAGATACGCAGTATTTT. It translates to CSVLGVSTDTQYF.

The rearrangement links TRBV27 to TRBJ1-6, with D unresolved. CDR3 length equals 16 residues. Germline CDR1 MNHEY, CDR2 SMNVEV (reference sequence). V lost 3 bases and J lost 6, with 15 bases in between. CDR3 coding DNA: TGTGCCAGCAGTTTGGGGTTGAGAGCGGCTAATTCACCCCTCCACTTT. Its protein product is CASSLGLRAANSPLHF.

The V call is TRBV2, the J call TRBJ2-5, with 7 nucleotides matching TRBD1. CDR3 size: 15 residues. Trimming removed 6 bases from V and 7 bases from J; junction bases left unmatched: 14. Germline assignment: CDR1 SNHLY and CDR2 FYNNEI. CDR3 nucleotides: TGTGCCAGCAGCCTCGGGACAGCCCAAACGGGGACCCAGTACTTC. It is translated as CASSLGTAQTGTQYF.

The chain carries TRBV6-1 and TRBJ1-1, with 7 positions matching TRBD1. The germline V gene has CDR1 MNHNS and CDR2 SASEGT. There are 19 residues in the CDR3. With V trimmed by 0 bases and J by 0 bases, 13 bases remained unmatched. CDR3 loop: CASSEAYVLGTAMNTEAFF. CDR3 bases: TGTGCCAGCAGTGAAGCGTATGTGTTAGGGACAGCTATGAACACTGAAGCTTTCTTT.

The chain combines TRBV7-2 with TRBJ2-2; the D gene is possibly TRBD2 (5 bases). The CDR3 has 13 residues. Trimming removed 6 bases from V and 5 bases from J, with 10 bases in between. In germline, CDR1 is SGHTA, CDR2 FQGNSA. The CDR3 bases are TGTGCCAGCAGGGGATCGGGAACCGGGGAGCTGTTTTTT. Protein sequence: CASRGSGTGELFF.

The chain carries TRBV28 and TRBJ2-1; D is perhaps TRBD2 (5 bases). The V end was cut by 2 bases, the J end by 8 bases, with 13 bases between. The germline gives CDR1 MDHEN, CDR2 SYDVKM. This CDR3 has 14 residues. CDR3 sequence reads: CASSLRLAMDEQFF. The CDR3 region has the DNA TGTGCCAGCAGTTTAAGGCTAGCCATGGATGAGCAGTTCTTC. The whole variable domain, filled in from reference TRBV28 and TRBJ2-1, reads DVKVTQSSRYLVKRTGEKVFLECVQDMDHENMFWYRQDPGLGLRLIYFSYDVKMKEKGDIPEGYSVSREKKERFSLILESASTNQTSMYLCASSLRLAMDEQFFGPGTRLTVL.

This sequence joins TRBV19 and TRBJ2-1, with 10 bases fitting TRBD2. CDR3 length equals 15 residues. Germline lookup yields CDR1 LNHDA and CDR2 SQIVND (reference sequence). The ends lost 6 bases at V and 5 bases at J; junction bases unmatched: 7. Here the CDR3 DNA reads TGTGCCAGTAGGATCCTAGCGGGGGACCACAATGAGCAGTTCTTC. This gives the protein CASRILAGDHNEQFF. Supplemented by reference TRBV19 and TRBJ2-1, the full variable domain reads DGGITQSPKYLFRKEGQNVTLSCEQNLNHDAMYWYRQDPGQGLRLIYYSQIVNDFQKGDIAEGYSVSREKKESFPLTVTSAQKNPTAFYLCASRILAGDHNEQFFGPGTRLTVL.

J is TRBJ2-1 and V is TRBV7-9; 7 bases agree with TRBD2. Germline CDR1 SEHNR, CDR2 FQNEAQ (reference sequence). This CDR3 is built from 17 residues. Losses at the gene ends were 5 bases for V and 0 bases for J; bases not matched to a gene: 10. The CDR3 nucleotides read TGTGCCAGCAGCCCCAGGGTCGGCGGGAGCTCCTACAATGAGCAGTTCTTC. Translation gives CASSPRVGGSSYNEQFF.

This chain links TRBV10-3 with TRBJ1-6; tentative D call: TRBD1 (5 bases). Germline CDR1 reads ENHRY; CDR2 reads SYGVKD. Trimming cost V 2 bases and J 5 bases, with 7 bases left between them. This CDR3 region has 14 residues. The CDR3 DNA follows: TGTGCCATCAGTGAGGCAGGGAATAATTCACCCCTCCACTTT. Translating gives CAISEAGNNSPLHF.

The chain is built from TRBV5-1 and TRBJ2-7, with a weak D call TRBD1 (5 bases). Germline assignment: CDR1 SGHRS and CDR2 YFSETQ. The V end was cut by 4 bases, the J end by 0 bases, with 11 bases between. The CDR3 covers 14 residues. CDR3 nucleotides: TGCGCCAGCAGCACCGGGCAGGGCTCCTACGAGCAGTACTTC. Its translation is CASSTGQGSYEQYF. The full variable domain, with the rest looked up from reference TRBV5-1 and TRBJ2-7, is KAGVTQTPRYLIKTRGQQVTLSCSPISGHRSVSWYQQTPGQGLQFLFEYFSETQRNKGNFPGRFSGRQFSNSRSEMNVSTLELGDSALYLCASSTGQGSYEQYFGPGTRLTVT.

The chain employs TRBV6-5 and TRBJ2-3, with 9 nucleotides matching TRBD2. This CDR3 is 15 amino acids long. Looked up from germline, CDR1 is MNHEY and CDR2 is SVGAGI. The V gene end was trimmed by 6 bases and the J gene end by 6 bases; junction bases not matched to a gene: 10. The CDR3 spells CASRLAGRPGDTQYF. The CDR3 region has the DNA TGTGCCAGCAGACTAGCGGGTCGACCGGGGGATACGCAGTATTTT.